This is a list of T cell receptor beta chains from one sample in a study of blood T cell repertoires in COVID-19. Generated by immunoSEQ multiplex PCR, the TCRdb table keeps only in-frame clones and is missing some. This table has roughly 230,000 clones, approximately 90% appearing once. Sequencing input: peripheral blood. These receptors all stem from a man in his 70s with acute or convalescent COVID-19. The CDR3 runs from the conserved cysteine through the conserved F or W.

V,length,J,CDR3
TRBV10-2,12,TRBJ1-2,CASSEGQHGYTF
TRBV2,11,TRBJ2-7,CASRLQNEQYF
TRBV28,15,TRBJ2-2,CASSVGTTNTGELFF
TRBV28,13,TRBJ1-4,CASRRGQDEKLFF
TRBV7-9,13,TRBJ1-3,CASSLEGDAAIYF
TRBV27,14,TRBJ2-1,CASGQRQGIYEQFF
TRBV27,14,TRBJ2-2,CASTFQRNTGELFF
TRBV12-5,14,TRBJ1-1,CASGRDRLSTEAFF
TRBV27,18,TRBJ2-2,CASSSNISGRGNTGELFF
TRBV5-1,14,TRBJ1-2,CASREGSLTYGYTF
TRBV7-8,15,TRBJ1-5,CASSGQGGGPQPQHF
TRBV10-3,12,TRBJ2-7,CAISDSSYEQYF
TRBV18,16,TRBJ2-1,CASSPTTTSFMDEQFF
TRBV29-1,14,TRBJ2-2,CSVEEGLGTGELFF
TRBV6-4,16,TRBJ1-5,CASSHPTGRSNQPQHF
TRBV3-1/TRBV3-2,14,TRBJ2-5,CASSQGTGKETQYF
TRBV19,14,TRBJ1-5,CASSITGDGQPQHF
TRBV10-1,19,TRBJ2-7,CASRTGPNRQDLRLYEQYF
TRBV5-1,16,TRBJ2-1,CASSTTDRVIRNEQFF
TRBV5-5,12,TRBJ2-7,CASSMDRYEQYF
TRBV7-3,15,TRBJ2-7,CASSLQAGPSYEQYF
TRBV2,15,TRBJ2-1,CASSARGQGNNEQFF
TRBV18,14,TRBJ1-1,CASSPEHVNTEAFF
TRBV7-2,13,TRBJ1-2,CASSLAAPSGYTF
TRBV30,15,TRBJ2-3,CAWSVGQGETDTQYF
TRBV28,15,TRBJ1-1,CASSLRSAGNTEAFF
TRBV5-4,15,TRBJ1-1,CASSWDRGLSGEAFF
TRBV2,15,TRBJ2-2,CASSDWDRETGELFF
TRBV7-2,11,TRBJ1-2,CASSSGDGYTF
TRBV15,14,TRBJ2-3,CATSRDILADTQYF
TRBV7-2,16,TRBJ2-1,CASTAAGTAAYNEQFF
TRBV19,14,TRBJ1-5,CASSETGTYQPQHF